These T cell receptor beta chains were read from a single sample in a study of OX40 agonist ivuxolimab in advanced cancers. TCRdb's table, derived via immunoSEQ multiplex PCR, lists solely in-frame clones and lacks some. The sample lists approximately 45,000 clones; approximately 86% were seen once. This material consisted of CD4+ or CD8+ T cells sorted from blood, taken in a trial of the OX40 agonist ivuxolimab. Receptors were obtained from an adult with an advanced solid tumor such as melanoma, head and neck, liver or kidney cancer. Both conserved end residues are part of each CDR3. D genes are given only for firm matches. A clone size is listed for some rows: how often the clone was seen (once, few, many), or a class if it is expanded.

TRBJ1-1	-	TRBV4-1	-	CASSQWGTWQNTEAFF	TGCGCCAGCAGCCAATGGGGGACATGGCAAAACACTGAAGCTTTCTTT
TRBJ2-3	TRBD1	TRBV10-3	-	CAIGTIGTGSTDTQYF	TGTGCCATCGGCACTATTGGGACAGGGTCCACAGATACGCAGTATTTT
TRBJ2-5	-	TRBV11-2	-	CASSTNSRGDQETQYF	TGTGCCAGCAGCACTAACTCCAGAGGGGACCAAGAGACCCAGTACTTC
TRBJ2-6	TRBD1	TRBV7-6	-	CASSDPGQLSGANVLTF	TGTGCCAGCAGCGACCCGGGACAGCTCTCTGGGGCCAACGTCCTGACTTTC
TRBJ2-2	TRBD1	TRBV30	-	CAWRGPTGAPNTGELFF	TGTGCCTGGAGGGGGCCTACAGGGGCGCCGAACACCGGGGAGCTGTTTTTT
TRBJ1-1	TRBD1	TRBV5-1	-	CASSFGQGHTEAFF	TGCGCCAGCAGCTTCGGACAGGGCCACACTGAAGCTTTCTTT
TRBJ2-1	-	TRBV9	-	CASSPGQGKETDEQFF	TGTGCCAGCAGCCCCGGCCAGGGGAAAGAGACCGATGAGCAGTTCTTC
TRBJ1-1	-	TRBV6-1	-	CASSEALGRMNTEAFF	TGTGCCAGCAGTGAAGCGTTGGGACGGATGAACACTGAAGCTTTCTTT
TRBJ2-7	TRBD2	TRBV30	-	CAWSWGAGGNEQYF	TGTGCCTGGAGTTGGGGAGCGGGAGGGAACGAGCAGTACTTC
TRBJ2-1	-	TRBV7-9	-	CASSLEGSSYNEQFF	TGTGCCAGCAGCTTAGAAGGGAGCTCCTACAATGAGCAGTTCTTC
TRBJ2-2	-	TRBV5-6	-	CASSFPGHSYTGELFF	TGTGCCAGCAGCTTCCCGGGACACTCTTACACCGGGGAGCTGTTTTTT
TRBJ2-5	-	TRBV19	-	CASSILGYQETQYF	TGTGCCAGTAGTATTTTGGGGTACCAAGAGACCCAGTACTTC
TRBJ1-4	TRBD1	TRBV27	-	CASSETGTGHEKLFF	TGTGCCAGCAGTGAAACCGGGACAGGGCATGAAAAACTGTTTTTT
TRBJ2-7	TRBD1	TRBV4-1	-	CASSPYQGQGGEQYF	TGCGCCAGCAGCCCTTACCAGGGACAGGGTGGCGAGCAGTACTTC
TRBJ2-1	-	TRBV2	-	CASRGSGSSYNEQFF	TGTGCCAGCAGAGGGTCAGGGAGTTCATACAATGAGCAGTTCTTC
TRBJ2-7	-	TRBV5-4	-	CASRVWGLDEQYF	TGTGCCAGCAGGGTGTGGGGCCTGGACGAGCAGTACTTC
TRBJ2-3	TRBD1	TRBV9	-	CASGSGTVPDTQYF	TGTGCCAGCGGTTCCGGGACAGTCCCAGATACGCAGTATTTT
TRBJ2-1	TRBD2	TRBV28	-	CASSPSGAYEQFF	TGTGCCAGCAGTCCGAGCGGGGCATACGAGCAGTTCTTC
TRBJ1-2	-	TRBV30	-	CAWSHRAASYGYTF	TGTGCCTGGAGTCACCGGGCAGCTTCTTATGGCTACACCTTC
TRBJ2-1	TRBD2	TRBV7-9	-	CASSSQGSGDNEQFF	TGTGCCAGCAGCTCTCAGGGTAGCGGGGACAATGAGCAGTTCTTC
TRBJ2-7	-	TRBV7-9	-	CASSPGVGVSYEQYF	TGTGCCAGCAGCCCCGGTGTGGGCGTCTCCTACGAGCAGTACTTC
TRBJ2-2	-	TRBV11-2	-	CASSYPRENGELFF	TGTGCCAGCAGCTACCCCAGGGAAAACGGGGAGCTGTTTTTT
TRBJ1-5	-	TRBV6-5	-	CASSYSVNQPQHF	TGTGCCAGCAGTTACTCGGTAAATCAGCCCCAGCATTTT
TRBJ2-1	TRBD1	TRBV29-1	-	CSVDLTGQIYNEQFF	TGCAGCGTTGACTTGACGGGACAGATTTACAATGAGCAGTTCTTC
TRBJ2-1	TRBD2	TRBV5-5	-	CASSRLAGSTGEQFF	TGTGCCAGCAGCCGACTAGCGGGATCCACCGGTGAGCAGTTCTTC
TRBJ1-1	-	TRBV7-8	-	CASSLAGQNTEAFF	TGTGCCAGCAGCTTAGCCGGGCAGAACACTGAAGCTTTCTTT
TRBJ1-2	-	TRBV5-1	once	CASSLESANYGYTF	TGCGCCAGCAGCTTGGAGTCAGCTAACTATGGCTACACCTTC
TRBJ2-2	-	TRBV11-2	-	CASSPGGRGPNTGELFF	TGTGCCAGCAGCCCCGGCGGCAGGGGCCCGAATACCGGGGAGCTGTTTTTT
TRBJ1-3	-	TRBV29-1	-	CSAQRGSGNTIYF	TGCAGCGCCCAGAGGGGCTCTGGAAACACCATATATTTT
TRBJ2-3	-	TRBV7-3	-	CASSLTPSAADTQYF	TGTGCCAGCAGCTTAACGCCGAGTGCGGCAGATACGCAGTATTTT
TRBJ1-5	-	TRBV6-6	once	CASSFHDNQPQHF	TGTGCCAGCAGTTTCCATGATAATCAGCCCCAGCATTTT
TRBJ1-2	TRBD1	TRBV10-3	-	CAISPSKTGGFDGYTF	TGTGCCATCAGTCCCTCTAAGACAGGGGGTTTCGATGGCTACACCTTC
TRBJ2-3	TRBD1	TRBV9	-	CASSGQGPYPQYF	TGTGCCAGCAGCGGACAGGGACCCTATCCGCAGTATTTT
TRBJ2-3	-	TRBV11-2	-	CASSLDLYRDASTDTQYF	TGTGCCAGCAGCTTAGATCTTTACAGGGACGCCAGCACAGATACGCAGTATTTT
TRBJ1-1	-	TRBV6-5	-	CASSLRASHNTEAFF	TGTGCCAGCAGCCTTCGGGCATCTCACAACACTGAAGCTTTCTTT
TRBJ1-2	TRBD1	TRBV16	-	CASSPPFSGGNGEGYTF	TGTGCCAGCAGCCCGCCTTTTTCAGGGGGCAATGGAGAAGGCTACACCTTC
TRBJ2-3	TRBD2	TRBV7-6	-	CASRLTGTSGEGTQYF	TGTGCCAGCAGACTAACCGGGACTAGCGGAGAAGGGACGCAGTATTTT
TRBJ1-1	TRBD1	TRBV7-9	once	CASSARDRGIYGEAFF	TGTGCCAGCAGCGCCCGGGACAGGGGAATATATGGTGAAGCTTTCTTT
TRBJ1-2	-	TRBV5-3	few	CASSLGVGYTF	TGTGCCAGCAGCTTGGGGGTTGGCTACACCTTC
TRBJ1-2	-	TRBV13	-	CASSLEGSNYGYTF	TGTGCCAGCAGCTTAGAGGGTTCTAACTATGGCTACACCTTC
TRBJ2-5	TRBD1	TRBV7-2	-	CASSPRTGLRQETQYF	TGTGCCAGCAGCCCCCGGACAGGGCTAAGGCAAGAGACCCAGTACTTC
TRBJ1-1	-	TRBV13	once	CASRSTGTNTEAFF	TGTGCCAGCAGGTCTACAGGGACGAACACTGAAGCTTTCTTT
TRBJ2-1	TRBD2	TRBV7-3	-	CASSSGLAGGYNEQFF	TGTGCCAGCAGCTCGGGACTAGCGGGAGGTTACAATGAGCAGTTCTTC
TRBJ1-1	TRBD1	TRBV4-1	-	CASSQAVTGTIEAFF	TGCGCCAGCAGCCAAGCGGTGACAGGGACCATCGAAGCTTTCTTT
TRBJ2-1	-	TRBV29-1	-	CSVDSGDSYNEQFF	TGCAGCGTTGACTCAGGCGACTCCTACAATGAGCAGTTCTTC
TRBJ1-1	-	TRBV28	-	CASSLGLMGNTEAFF	TGTGCCAGCAGTTTAGGGTTAATGGGGAACACTGAAGCTTTCTTT
TRBJ2-1	-	TRBV4-3	-	CASSQEERAGFNNEQFF	TGCGCCAGCAGCCAAGAAGAGCGGGCGGGTTTCAACAATGAGCAGTTCTTC
TRBJ1-2	TRBD1	TRBV13	-	CASRIQGDKGGYTF	TGTGCCAGCAGAATACAGGGGGACAAGGGGGGCTACACCTTC
TRBJ1-5	-	TRBV6-5	-	CASSPPGINPQHF	TGTGCCAGCAGCCCTCCAGGGATAAATCCCCAGCATTTT
TRBJ1-2	-	TRBV7-9	once	CASSFPREGYGYTF	TGTGCCAGCAGCTTCCCCAGGGAAGGCTATGGCTACACCTTC
TRBJ1-6	-	TRBV10-3	-	CAISAGTGYNSPLHF	TGTGCCATCAGTGCCGGGACGGGTTATAATTCACCCCTCCACTTT
TRBJ2-5	TRBD2	TRBV7-3	-	CASSPFGAGEETQYF	TGTGCCAGCAGCCCCTTCGGGGCGGGAGAAGAGACCCAGTACTTC